This TCR beta chain was observed in a study of shared clonotypes between healthy human individuals. The overall study: Each donor's CD4 naive and CD4 memory cells filled three plates apiece, CD8 naive two, and CD8 memory one. Overall study results and limits: Clonotype sharing across several donors was observed for 4% to 5.5% of naive CD4 clonotypes. When compared with the clonotypes that were shared by all four sorted-subset donors, the non-shared clonotypes turned out to have lower generation probabilities.

The CDR3 length is 11 residues. Germline lookup yields CDR1 SGHAT and CDR2 FQNNGV. Trimming took 1 base from V and 5 from J, leaving 3 bases between them. For this clone: Its antigen remains unknown. Other DNA sequences in this sample translate to the same CDR3.

As originally analysed: ImmunoSEQ sequences covered only the junction and lacked quality scores; filtering therefore differed. Assay used: immunoSEQ multiplex PCR; TCRdb lists only in-frame clones, some missing. The V and J calls and the clone size are those of that table, but D and trimming were determined from the DNA. The sample has 2,500,000 or so clones, more than 80% seen once; the top ten hold around 0.14%. This chain uses TRBV11-2 with TRBJ2-7; D gene uncertain. This TCR was recovered from a man younger than 30 in good health. The source material was naive CD4+ T cells sorted from blood. The subset denotes: CD45RA+ positively selected. CDR3 sequence (DNA): TGTGCCAGCAGCTTAGTTGACGAGCAGTACTTC. Amino acids: CASSLVDEQYF.